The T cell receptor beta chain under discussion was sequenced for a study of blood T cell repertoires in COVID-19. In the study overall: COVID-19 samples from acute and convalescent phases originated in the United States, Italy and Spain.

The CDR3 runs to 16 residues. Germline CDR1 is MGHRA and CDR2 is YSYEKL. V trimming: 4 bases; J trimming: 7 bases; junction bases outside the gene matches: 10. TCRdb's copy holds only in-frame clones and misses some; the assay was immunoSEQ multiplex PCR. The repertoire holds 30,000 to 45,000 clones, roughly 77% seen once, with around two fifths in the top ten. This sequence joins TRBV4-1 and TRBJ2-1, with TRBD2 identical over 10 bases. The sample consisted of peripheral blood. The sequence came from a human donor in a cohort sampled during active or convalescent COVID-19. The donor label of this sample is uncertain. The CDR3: CASSLSTSGKGNEQFF. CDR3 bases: TGCGCCAGCAGCCTTTCCACTAGCGGGAAAGGGAATGAGCAGTTCTTC.